The 18 T cell receptor beta chains below come from one sample, sequenced in a study of blood T cell repertoires in COVID-19. This table comes from immunoSEQ multiplex PCR, and its TCRdb copy is limited to in-frame clones, with some not included. This table has some 30,000 clones, 70% to 90% appearing once. The sequenced material came from peripheral blood. These receptors all stem from a woman in her 70s with active COVID-19.

V usage is TRBV29-1 and J usage is TRBJ2-5; D is uncertain. Germline V gene lookup returns CDR1 SQVTM and CDR2 ANQGSEA. V was trimmed by 0 bases and J by 7 bases, leaving 3 bases between them. This CDR3 comprises 10 residues. In DNA, the CDR3 is TGCAGCGTTGAAGACTCGACCCAGTACTTC. This sequence encodes CSVEDSTQYF.

The rearrangement links TRBV19 to TRBJ2-1; TRBD2 aligns across 9 bases. This CDR3 has 14 residues. Germline V gene sequence: CDR1 LNHDA, CDR2 SQIVND (reference sequence). V shed 10 bases and J 5 bases; nucleotides not matched to a gene: 9. The DNA of the CDR3 is TGTGCCACCTACGAGACTAGCGGAAACAATGAGCAGTTCTTC. It codes for CATYETSGNNEQFF. The variable domain in full, completed from reference TRBV19 and TRBJ2-1, reads DGGITQSPKYLFRKEGQNVTLSCEQNLNHDAMYWYRQDPGQGLRLIYYSQIVNDFQKGDIAEGYSVSREKKESFPLTVTSAQKNPTAFYLCATYETSGNNEQFFGPGTRLTVL.

The CDR3 nucleotides read TGCGCCAGCAGCTTGGTCGGCGGGGGCCCGTACAATGAGCAGTTCTTC. This translates into CASSLVGGGPYNEQFF. This chain uses TRBV5-1 with TRBJ2-1; a weak D match, TRBD2 (7 bases). The CDR3 has 16 residues. Germline assignment: CDR1 SGHRS and CDR2 YFSETQ. V was cut by 0 bases and J by 4 bases, with 14 bases left in between.

The genes are TRBV3-1 (or the pseudogene TRBV3-2) and TRBJ2-3; tentative D call: TRBD2 (7 bases). Per germline, CDR1 LGHDT and CDR2 YNNKEL (reference sequence). The V end lost 3 bases, the J end lost 1 base, and 8 bases lay between the germline ends. The CDR3 covers 14 residues. The CDR3 DNA reads TGTGCCAGCAGCCACGGGGGGCGCACAGATACGCAGTATTTT. This encodes CASSHGGRTDTQYF.

The genes are TRBV2 and TRBJ2-7, with 8 bases aligning to TRBD2. Germline V gives CDR1 SNHLY, CDR2 FYNNEI. The CDR3 sequence is 13 residues long. Trimming took 10 bases from V and 7 from J; bases not matched to a gene: 12. The CDR3 DNA is TGTGCCACCCGGCGGGGGGCCGGGGGTGAGCAGTACTTC. Its protein product is CATRRGAGGEQYF.

The CDR3 DNA is TGCAGCGCCCGGACAGGGGTGTACAATGAGCAGTTCTTC. Translation: CSARTGVYNEQFF. The genes are TRBV29-1 and TRBJ2-1, with 9 positions matching TRBD1. J was trimmed by 4 bases and V by 7 bases; bases with no gene match: 5. Per germline, CDR1 SQVTM and CDR2 ANQGSEA. This CDR3 region has 13 residues.

The genes are TRBV11-3 and TRBJ2-2; D call uncertain. V lost 6 bases, J lost 0 bases, and 8 bases lay in between. Germline CDR1 is SGHNT and CDR2 is YENEEA. The CDR3 sequence is 14 residues long. CDR3 in DNA: TGTGCCAGCAGTCCTACAGCGAACACCGGGGAGCTGTTTTTT. Translated, it gives CASSPTANTGELFF.

This chain links TRBV7-9 with TRBJ1-1, with unresolved D. Deletions cut 5 bases from V and 10 bases from J, with 14 bases between. CDR1 and CDR2 (germline): SEHNR, FQNEAQ (reference sequence). The CDR3 length is 12 residues. Here the CDR3 DNA reads TGTGCCAGCAGCCGACAATCTTCGATAGCTTTCTTT. As protein: CASSRQSSIAFF.

The chain has TRBV19 and TRBJ1-2, with a weak D call TRBD1 (6 bases). This CDR3 is built from 14 residues. V lost 7 bases to trimming and J lost 8 bases, with 20 bases between them. Germline CDR1 LNHDA, CDR2 SQIVND (reference sequence). The CDR3 region is CASTPSQGLWGYTF. The CDR3 region has the DNA TGTGCCAGTACGCCTAGCCAGGGGCTTTGGGGCTACACCTTC.

CDR3: CAISSNHPDRPQETQYF. CDR3 sequence (DNA): TGTGCCATCAGTTCCAATCATCCTGACAGACCACAAGAGACCCAGTACTTC. The J gene is TRBJ2-5, the V gene TRBV10-3, with a possible D match to TRBD1 (5 bases). The ends were cut back, 5 bases at V and 2 bases at J, with 21 bases in the middle. From germline, CDR1 is ENHRY and CDR2 SYGVKD. CDR3 length equals 17 residues.

This clone was seen once. The chain is built from TRBV3-1 (or the pseudogene TRBV3-2) and TRBJ2-7; 13 bases are shared with TRBD2. CDR3 length: 16 residues. The germline V gene encodes CDR1 LGHDT and CDR2 YNNKEL (reference sequence). V gave up 4 bases and J gave up 1 base; unmatched junction bases: 4. The CDR3 here is CASSRGLAGASYEQYF. The DNA of the CDR3 is TGTGCCAGCAGCCGAGGACTAGCGGGGGCTTCCTACGAGCAGTACTTC.

The genes are TRBV19 and TRBJ1-1; D is unclear. This CDR3 region has 12 residues. Germline CDR1 reads LNHDA; CDR2 reads SQIVND (reference sequence). V lost 5 bases and J lost 11, with 15 bases in between. The CDR3 sequence: CASSFSRSRAFF. CDR3 nucleotide sequence: TGTGCCAGTAGTTTCAGCCGCTCTAGGGCTTTCTTT.

V usage is TRBV4-2 and J usage is TRBJ1-2, with D unresolved. This CDR3 has 15 amino acids. Germline-derived CDR1 and CDR2 are LGHNA and YNFKEQ. V was pared by 4 bases and J by 2 bases, with 14 bases between. The CDR3 nucleotides are TGTGCCAGCAGCCCCGGGGAAGGGATGAACTATGGCTACACCTTC. This sequence encodes CASSPGEGMNYGYTF.

The gene calls are TRBV12-3 or TRBV12-4 and TRBJ2-1; 11 bases are shared with TRBD2. This CDR3 is built from 13 residues. Trimming removed 6 bases from V and 9 bases from J; junction bases left unmatched: 4. CDR3 region: CASRIAGGPEQFF. The CDR3, as DNA: TGTGCCAGCAGGATAGCGGGGGGGCCTGAGCAGTTCTTC.

The CDR3 is CASSPSGGAQETQYF. For the CDR3, the DNA is TGTGCCAGCAGCCCTAGCGGGGGGGCCCAAGAGACCCAGTACTTC. The chain employs TRBV5-4 and TRBJ2-5; 12 positions match TRBD2. CDR3 length: 15 residues. V shed 4 bases and J 1 base; nucleotides not matched to a gene: 2. The germline gives CDR1 SGHNT, CDR2 YYREEE (reference sequence).

This chain joins TRBV7-9 and TRBJ2-3; tentatively, D is TRBD1 (5 bases). CDR1 and CDR2 (germline): SEHNR, FQNEAQ (reference sequence). V was clipped by 6 bases and J by 4 bases, with 8 bases between them. This CDR3 is built from 12 residues. The CDR3, as DNA: TGTGCCAGCAGAGGGGCCTCAGATACGCAGTATTTT. Protein sequence: CASRGASDTQYF.

This clone was recorded once. This rearrangement joins TRBV20-1 to TRBJ2-1, with D possibly matching TRBD1 (6 bases). Trimming left V 6 bases short and J 11 bases short, with 8 bases between. The length of the CDR3 is 9 residues. Germline CDR1 and CDR2: DFQATT and SNEGSKA (reference sequence). CDR3 DNA: TGCAGTGCGGGGGCCCAGCAGTTCTTC. This sequence encodes CSAGAQQFF.

The chain has TRBV4-1 and TRBJ2-6; D gene uncertain. This CDR3 is built from 17 residues. Germline V CDR1 and CDR2: MGHRA, YSYEKL. Trimming shortened V by 2 bases and J by 2 bases, and 13 bases separated the two germline ends. DNA for the CDR3: TGCGCCAGCAGCCAATTACTAAGGAAACCTGGGGCCAACGTCCTGACTTTC. Amino acid sequence: CASSQLLRKPGANVLTF.